This T cell receptor beta chain derives from a study of T cell responses to AZD1222 COVID-19 vaccine. This table comes from immunoSEQ multiplex PCR, and its TCRdb copy is limited to in-frame clones, with some not included. The sample shows 95,000 to 150,000 clones, approximately 90% of them seen only once. The clonotype comes from an adult in good health. The material sequenced was peripheral blood, taken on day 0 of AZD1222 vaccination.

CDR3 residues: CASSPRGRNYEQYF. Written as DNA, the CDR3 is TGTGCCAGCAGTCCTCGGGGCAGAAACTACGAGCAGTACTTC. The V call is TRBV6-5, the J call TRBJ2-7, with D perhaps TRBD1 or TRBD2 (5 bases each). V gave up 5 bases and J gave up 3 bases, with 14 bases separating them. There are 14 residues in the CDR3. Germline CDR1 and CDR2: MNHEY and SVGAGI.